This passage covers 27 T cell receptor beta chains from one sample sequenced in a study of blood T cell repertoires in COVID-19 (dated by TCRdb to 2020 to 2022). The library was produced with the immunoSEQ multiplex PCR assay. TCRdb took this table from immuneACCESS and kept in-frame rearrangements with V and J called. Such tables lack part of the clones; where checked against another copy, unresolved V genes explain under half of the gap, and the rest is unexplained. A total of tens of thousands of clones appear in this sample, 80% to 85% of them only once. The ten largest clones take up roughly 50% of the sample. The sample was peripheral blood. The receptor source for this set is a man in his 70s with acute or convalescent COVID-19.

The chain uses TRBV19 and TRBJ2-5; 8 positions agree with TRBD2. Per germline, CDR1 LNHDA and CDR2 SQIVND (reference sequence). This CDR3 region has 15 residues. Trimming removed 4 bases from V and 2 bases from J; junction bases left unmatched: 6. CDR3 sequence (DNA): TGTGCCAGTAGTACAACCGGGACTAGACAAGAGACCCAGTACTTC. Encoded protein: CASSTTGTRQETQYF. Full variable domain (rest looked up from reference TRBV19 and TRBJ2-5): DGGITQSPKYLFRKEGQNVTLSCEQNLNHDAMYWYRQDPGQGLRLIYYSQIVNDFQKGDIAEGYSVSREKKESFPLTVTSAQKNPTAFYLCASSTTGTRQETQYFGPGTRLLVL.

This clone was seen a handful of times. V usage is TRBV6-1 and J usage is TRBJ2-7, with 10 bases identical to TRBD1. This CDR3 region has 16 residues. CDR1 is MNHNS and CDR2 is SASEGT in the germline V gene. V shed 4 bases and J 0 bases; nucleotides not matched to a gene: 6. The CDR3 region is CASSVEGQGRSYEQYF. The CDR3 DNA is TGTGCCAGCAGTGTAGAGGGACAGGGGCGCTCCTACGAGCAGTACTTC.

The chain uses TRBV20-1 and TRBJ2-1; no reliable D call. V gave up 6 bases and J gave up 9 bases, with 12 bases separating them. The CDR3 is 11 amino acids. Germline lookup yields CDR1 DFQATT and CDR2 SNEGSKA (reference sequence). The CDR3 DNA sequence: TGCAGTGCCCCGGGTAGGCCTGAGCAGTTCTTC. As protein: CSAPGRPEQFF.

The V call is TRBV4-3, the J call TRBJ2-1, with TRBD2 matching over 9 bases. V trimming: 3 bases; J trimming: 6 bases; junction bases outside the gene matches: 3. Germline V gene data show CDR1 as LGHNA and CDR2 as YSLEER. CDR3 length: 14 amino acids. CDR3 in DNA: TGCGCCAGCAGCCAGAGGACTAGCGTCAATGAGCAGTTCTTC. Protein: CASSQRTSVNEQFF.

This rearrangement joins TRBV19 to TRBJ2-7, with 8 bases identical to TRBD1. V lost 5 bases, J lost 4 bases, and 10 bases stayed unmatched. The CDR3 loop spans 15 amino acids. Germline V gene sequence: CDR1 LNHDA, CDR2 SQIVND (reference sequence). The CDR3 DNA follows: TGTGCCAGTAGTTTAGGACAGGGCGAGGGGTACGAGCAGTACTTC. This codes for CASSLGQGEGYEQYF. Using reference TRBV19 and TRBJ2-7 for the parts outside the CDR3, the full variable domain is DGGITQSPKYLFRKEGQNVTLSCEQNLNHDAMYWYRQDPGQGLRLIYYSQIVNDFQKGDIAEGYSVSREKKESFPLTVTSAQKNPTAFYLCASSLGQGEGYEQYFGPGTRLTVT.

This chain uses TRBV29-1 with TRBJ2-6; 10 bases map to TRBD2. This CDR3 has 18 residues. Losses at the gene ends were 4 bases for V and 2 bases for J; bases not matched to a gene: 11. Germline V gene lookup returns CDR1 SQVTM and CDR2 ANQGSEA. The CDR3 nucleotides are TGCAGCGTTGGAGATACTAGCGGGAACGTAGCTGGGGCCAACGTCCTGACTTTC. Translation gives CSVGDTSGNVAGANVLTF. The whole variable domain, filled in from reference TRBV29-1 and TRBJ2-6, reads SAVISQKPSRDICQRGTSLTIQCQVDSQVTMMFWYRQQPGQSLTLIATANQGSEATYESGFVIDKFPISRPNLTFSTLTVSNMSPEDSSIYLCSVGDTSGNVAGANVLTFGAGSRLTVL.

In this sample, this clone turned up once. This sequence joins TRBV9 and TRBJ2-7; the match to TRBD1 covers 10 bases. Germline CDR1 SGDLS, CDR2 YYNGEE. The junction had 3 bases not matched to a gene; V was cut back by 4 bases and J by 2 bases. CDR3 length: 14 amino acids. Here the CDR3 DNA reads TGTGCCAGCAGCCGCGGGACAGGGGCCTACGAGCAGTACTTC. This sequence encodes CASSRGTGAYEQYF. The full variable domain, with the rest looked up from reference TRBV9 and TRBJ2-7, is DSGVTQTPKHLITATGQRVTLRCSPRSGDLSVYWYQQSLDQGLQFLIQYYNGEERAKGNILERFSAQQFPDLHSELNLSSLELGDSALYFCASSRGTGAYEQYFGPGTRLTVT.

The chain carries TRBV5-1 and TRBJ1-1, with TRBD1 matching 7 bases. The V gene end was trimmed by 3 bases and the J gene end by 0 bases; junction bases not matched to a gene: 2. The V gene's germline CDR1 is SGHRS and CDR2 YFSETQ. This CDR3 has 14 residues. Written as DNA, the CDR3 is TGCGCCAGCAGCTCACAGGGGCTGAACACTGAAGCTTTCTTT. Amino acid sequence: CASSSQGLNTEAFF.

This chain connects TRBV3-1 (or the pseudogene TRBV3-2) to TRBJ2-3; D remains ambiguous. Deletions cut 1 base from V and 4 bases from J, with 9 bases between. The CDR3 extends over 14 amino acids. Germline CDR1 reads LGHDT; CDR2 reads YNNKEL (reference sequence). The CDR3 sequence: CASSQGGDSDTQYF. The CDR3, as DNA: TGTGCCAGCAGCCAAGGTGGCGACTCAGATACGCAGTATTTT.

As concerns this clone: Distinct nucleotide sequences in the sample also encode this CDR3. This sequence joins TRBV29-1 and TRBJ2-7, with D perhaps matching TRBD2 (5 bases). CDR1 is SQVTM and CDR2 is ANQGSEA in the germline V gene. The CDR3 consists of 12 residues. The V and J ends lost 4 bases and 0 bases respectively, with 7 bases between them. The CDR3 region has the DNA TGCAGCGTTGGCGGACTCTCCTACGAGCAGTACTTC. Residues: CSVGGLSYEQYF.

The rearrangement joins TRBV29-1 to TRBJ1-1, with TRBD1 identical over 7 bases. Trimming took 3 bases from V and 0 from J; bases not matched to a gene: 4. The CDR3 sequence is 14 residues long. Germline CDR1 reads SQVTM; CDR2 reads ANQGSEA. As DNA, the CDR3 is TGCAGCGTTGACCCGACAGGGCTGAACACTGAAGCTTTCTTT. It yields the protein CSVDPTGLNTEAFF.

A few counts support this clone. The rearrangement joins TRBV7-2 to TRBJ1-4; D unresolved. The length of the CDR3 is 14 residues. The germline gives CDR1 SGHTA, CDR2 FQGNSA. Trimming removed 3 bases from V and 0 bases from J, with 5 bases in between. As DNA, the CDR3 is TGTGCCAGCAGCTTGGAGGCAACTAATGAAAAACTGTTTTTT. Encoded protein: CASSLEATNEKLFF. Using reference TRBV7-2 and TRBJ1-4 for the parts outside the CDR3, the full variable domain is GAGVSQSPSNKVTEKGKDVELRCDPISGHTALYWYRQSLGQGLEFLIYFQGNSAPDKSGLPSDRFSAERTGGSVSTLTIQRTQQEDSAVYLCASSLEATNEKLFFGSGTQLSVL.

This clone has a handful of counts. The J gene is TRBJ2-7, the V gene TRBV30; D is possibly TRBD1 (6 bases). This CDR3 has 13 residues. Trimming removed 1 base from V and 3 bases from J, with 10 bases in between. Germline-derived CDR1 and CDR2 are GTSNPN and SVGIG (reference sequence). The CDR3 DNA is TGTGCCTGGAGTGAGGACAGTTTCTACGAGCAGTACTTC. This codes for CAWSEDSFYEQYF.

The chain is built from TRBV4-1 and TRBJ1-1, with D possibly being TRBD1 (5 bases). The CDR3 extends over 15 amino acids. The germline V and J ends were trimmed by 1 base and 0 bases, with 9 bases remaining between them. Germline CDR1 is MGHRA and CDR2 is YSYEKL. The CDR3 coding sequence is TGCGCCAGCAGCCAAGTTTGGGGGGTGAACACTGAAGCTTTCTTT. Translation: CASSQVWGVNTEAFF.

CDR3 sequence reads: CASSPPDRDTQYF. As DNA, the CDR3 is TGTGCCAGCAGTCCACCGGACAGGGATACGCAGTATTTT. The chain carries TRBV27 and TRBJ2-3, with 7 bases lining up with TRBD1. This CDR3 comprises 13 residues. Germline V gene lookup returns CDR1 MNHEY and CDR2 SMNVEV (reference sequence). V trimming: 5 bases; J trimming: 6 bases; junction bases outside the gene matches: 5.

V usage is TRBV3-1 (or the pseudogene TRBV3-2) and J usage is TRBJ1-5; D perhaps matches TRBD1 (5 bases). CDR3 length: 13 amino acids. Trimming removed 2 bases from V and 5 bases from J, with 7 bases in between. Per the germline V gene, CDR1 is LGHDT and CDR2 is YNNKEL (reference sequence). CDR3 sequence (DNA): TGTGCCAGCAGCCAATCGGGGGATCAGCCCCAGCATTTT. Translation gives CASSQSGDQPQHF.

The V and J genes are TRBV7-9 and TRBJ1-2; 7 bases fit TRBD1. Germline V gene sequence: CDR1 SEHNR, CDR2 FQNEAQ (reference sequence). CDR3 length equals 13 residues. V lost 2 bases to trimming and J lost 8 bases; unmatched junction nucleotides: 5. The CDR3 sequence: CASSLNDRDGYTF. The DNA of the CDR3 is TGTGCCAGCAGCTTAAATGACAGGGACGGCTACACCTTC.

The chain combines TRBV7-6 with TRBJ2-7, with 8 positions matching TRBD2. Germline CDR1 is SGHVS and CDR2 is FNYEAQ. This CDR3 comprises 14 residues. J was trimmed by 3 bases and V by 2 bases; bases with no gene match: 3. CDR3 protein: CASSLLSGDYEQYF. Here the CDR3 DNA reads TGTGCCAGCAGCTTACTTAGCGGGGACTACGAGCAGTACTTC.

This clone came up a few times. This sequence joins TRBV5-8 and TRBJ1-1; D perhaps matches TRBD1 (6 bases). The CDR3 has 13 amino acids. V lost 2 bases and J lost 9, with 14 bases in between. Germline CDR1 SGHTS, CDR2 YDEGEE. CDR3 DNA: TGTGCCAGCAGCTTAGAGGCAGGGGATAAAGCTTTCTTT. Its translation: CASSLEAGDKAFF.

The chain employs TRBV19 and TRBJ1-3, with D perhaps TRBD1 (5 bases). V was clipped by 6 bases and J by 2 bases, with 11 bases between them. This CDR3 region has 14 residues. From germline, CDR1 is LNHDA and CDR2 SQIVND (reference sequence). CDR3 protein: CASRSRETGNTIYF. DNA for the CDR3: TGTGCCAGTAGATCCAGGGAAACTGGAAACACCATATATTTT.

The V gene is TRBV11-3, the J gene TRBJ2-7; 14 bases fit TRBD2. With 6 bases clipped from V and 6 bases from J, the junction kept 19 bases outside the gene matches. The length of the CDR3 is 19 residues. The germline CDR1 and CDR2 sequences are SGHNT and YENEEA. Here the CDR3 reads CASSSNPGLAGEVYLEQYF. The CDR3 DNA reads TGTGCCAGCAGTTCAAATCCGGGACTAGCGGGAGAGGTATACCTCGAGCAGTACTTC.

The chain couples TRBV6-2 or TRBV6-3 to TRBJ1-5, with D unresolved. The ends were cut back, 0 bases at V and 6 bases at J, with 9 bases in the middle. The V gene's germline CDR1 is MNHEY and CDR2 SVGEGT. The CDR3 runs to 14 residues. The DNA for the CDR3 is TGTGCCAGCAGTTACTCTGCAGTAAGTCAGCCCCAGCATTTT. It encodes CASSYSAVSQPQHF.

The V call is TRBV2, the J call TRBJ2-5; maybe TRBD1 (6 bases). The V gene's germline CDR1 is SNHLY and CDR2 FYNNEI. The CDR3 loop spans 17 amino acids. V lost 4 bases and J lost 4, with 22 bases in between. DNA for the CDR3: TGTGCCAGCAGTGGGGGCCCTACAGGGATAGTAGGAGAGACCCAGTACTTC. The encoded protein is CASSGGPTGIVGETQYF.

A single count supports this clone. This chain connects TRBV5-6 to TRBJ1-2; D is perhaps TRBD1 (5 bases). The CDR3 has 14 residues. The ends were cut back, 0 bases at V and 6 bases at J, with 12 bases in the middle. CDR1 SGHDT and CDR2 YYEEEE come from the germline V gene. The CDR3 DNA reads as TGTGCCAGCAGCTTGGAGGGGACTGTAAATGGCTACACCTTC. This gives the protein CASSLEGTVNGYTF.

The V gene is TRBV5-1, the J gene TRBJ2-5, with D possibly being TRBD2 (7 bases). V lost 1 base and J lost 5, with 15 bases in between. Germline CDR1 reads SGHRS; CDR2 reads YFSETQ. This CDR3 comprises 15 residues. CDR3 in amino acids: CASSLSGEGGETQYF. As DNA, the CDR3 is TGCGCCAGCAGCTTGTCAGGGGAGGGCGGCGAGACCCAGTACTTC.

This clone was counted a single time. The genes are TRBV27 and TRBJ1-5; a weak D match, TRBD1 (5 bases). The CDR3 extends over 16 amino acids. Per the germline V gene, CDR1 is MNHEY and CDR2 is SMNVEV (reference sequence). V lost 5 bases, J lost 4 bases, and 18 bases lay in between. The CDR3 is CASSPRPPTENQPQHF. In nucleotides, the CDR3 is TGTGCCAGCAGTCCACGCCCCCCGACAGAGAATCAGCCCCAGCATTTT.

The rearrangement joins TRBV6-1 to TRBJ1-2; the D is unclear. Trimming pared 3 bases from V and 4 bases from J, leaving 3 bases between. The germline V gene encodes CDR1 MNHNS and CDR2 SASEGT. CDR3 size: 11 residues. CDR3 bases: TGTGCCAGCAGTGACAGCTATGGCTACACCTTC. Translating gives CASSDSYGYTF.